This T cell receptor (beta chain) was captured by sequencing in a study of cytomegalovirus exposure and HLA in healthy donors. Study-wide results and caveats: Previously analyzed data showed that most TCR beta V segments were productive at a frequency of about 87% or about 30%.

All donors participated as healthy donors of bone marrow. The PCR used 60 Vbeta and 13 Jbeta primers. Repertoires were generated with immunoSEQ multiplex PCR, while TCRdb's copy carries only in-frame clones and drops some. In the table there are more than 140,000 clones, about 64% of which are singletons. The length of the CDR3 is 14 residues. Trimming took 5 bases from V and 2 from J; bases not matched to a gene: 5. Germline CDR1 and CDR2: LNHDA and SQIVND (reference sequence). In the case of this clone: Its target is unknown.

This clonotype was obtained from a woman aged 30 to 39 in good health and CMV-seropositive. The chain employs TRBV19 and TRBJ2-5, with TRBD1 matching 7 bases. The specimen sequenced was PBMCs. The CDR3 nucleotides read TGTGCCAGTAGTTTGGGACAGAAACAAGAGACCCAGTACTTC. This gives the protein CASSLGQKQETQYF. Filled out from reference TRBV19 and TRBJ2-5, the complete variable domain reads DGGITQSPKYLFRKEGQNVTLSCEQNLNHDAMYWYRQDPGQGLRLIYYSQIVNDFQKGDIAEGYSVSREKKESFPLTVTSAQKNPTAFYLCASSLGQKQETQYFGPGTRLLVL.